This T cell receptor (beta chain) stems from a study of shared clonotypes between healthy human individuals. About the research overall: Researchers drew samples from a couple of women and a few men aged 18 to 49.

Repertoires were generated with immunoSEQ multiplex PCR, while TCRdb's copy carries only in-frame clones and drops some. Among roughly 2,000,000 clones listed, about 95% were seen once. Study-wide points: It was the few donors that limited the genetic and exposure-history diversity represented.

A note on this clone: The antigen remains undetermined.

Naive CD8 cells lacked CD45RO and underwent positive selection for CCR7, leaving out terminally differentiated effector memory CD45RA+ cells. The CDR3 loop spans 16 amino acids. Germline lookup yields CDR1 MNHNS and CDR2 SASEGT. Trimming removed 1 base at V and 1 base at J, with 12 bases between. The source is a man aged 18 to 30 in good health. Sequences were obtained from naive CD8+ T cells sorted from blood. V and J are TRBV6-1 and TRBJ2-3; D call uncertain. This CDR3 is CASSEGLNLGTDTQYF. The CDR3 DNA reads as TGTGCCAGCAGTGAAGGGCTCAACTTGGGCACAGATACGCAGTATTTT.